The sample holds many counts of the clone carrying this T cell receptor beta chain. Antigen specificity is unknown. A J-beta primer mix and a sample-barcoded 5' primer were used in a second PCR of roughly 7 to 12 cycles. TCRdb processed the 5' RACE reads anew with MiXCR; each CDR3 protein has one entry. This sample carries about 1.7 million distinct CDR3 sequences, 28% of them seen once, and the ten largest clones take 7.7%. The V end lost 4 bases, the J end lost 0 bases, and 6 bases lay between the germline ends. The germline V gene has CDR1 LGHNA and CDR2 YSLEER. The CDR3 is 14 residues long. These data belong to a study of blood T cells in healthy people across ages. Study background: In model experiments, template switching was able to capture about one barcoded beta molecule for every two T cells that were present. The study, taken as a whole, reports: A roughly linear age-dependent decrease characterized TCR beta diversity per million T cells. Observed TCR beta diversity showed a strong correlation with the percentage of naive T cells as measured by flow cytometry.

Material for sequencing was blood. The TCR sequence derives from a young woman in good health. The chain couples TRBV4-3 to TRBJ1-4; the D is unclear. CDR3 sequence reads: CASSRSATNEKLFF. The CDR3 DNA reads TGCGCCAGCAGCCGCAGTGCAACTAATGAAAAACTGTTTTTT.